This T cell receptor beta chain derives from a study of PD-1 blockade in classical Hodgkin lymphoma (dated by TCRdb to between 2020 and 2021). About the full investigation: Nivolumab dosing was 3 mg/kg intravenously every 2 weeks, continuing until either disease progression or unacceptable toxicity. The study used CyTOF and TCR beta sequencing to define a peripheral blood immune signature of response to PD-1 blockade in classical Hodgkin lymphoma. Results and caveats for the whole study, not just this receptor: By C4D1, a significant rise was seen in CD4+ TCR diversity but not in CD8+ TCR diversity (p=0.0027 vs p=0.16), and the rise was most apparent among complete responders (p=0.02). The study was limited to a single clinical trial cohort, and causes of repertoire differences, possibly disease activity or prior therapy, remained undefined. Lower diversity was observed in patients in whom nivolumab was started less than 1 year after ASCT, and these patients were excluded from later analyses so that confounding by immune reconstitution would be avoided. Trial patients achieving complete response had baseline diversity similar to newly diagnosed patients, whereas partial responders and progressors had significantly lower diversity. Baseline TCR diversity was reported as lower in newly diagnosed patients than in healthy donors, and lower still in relapsed/refractory patients.

In regard to this clone: The clone's antigen remains unknown. No per-base quality is available; no much larger clone lies one base away.

The Qiagen DNeasy kit was used to extract genomic DNA both from unsorted PBMCs and from the negatively selected CD4+ and CD8+ fractions. Using primers that anneal to V and J segments, immunoSEQ multiplex PCR amplified the TCR beta CDR3 regions. A synthetic immune receptor repertoire was used to minimize amplification bias, and any remaining bias was removed computationally after sequencing. The original methods were these. Repertoire diversity was quantified as the Shannon entropy index using custom Python scripts. The unsorted, CD4+ and CD8+ repertoires were each analyzed separately, with the exception of combined analyses, where CD4+ and CD8+ sequences were merged in silico. A clone counted as expanded when the clone's frequency after treatment rose at least 2-fold relative to C1D1, and clones undetected at baseline were given a pseudocount of 0.5. Clones with 0 or 1 copy at C1D1 were classified as singleton clones, and clones with 2 or more copies were classified as non-singleton clones. By matching protein sequences in sorted samples from the same patient, clones expanded in unsorted samples were annotated as CD4+, CD8+ or unknown. Diversity changes from C1D1 to C4D1 were tested in paired samples using Wilcoxon tests. This is the immuneACCESS table as TCRdb keeps it, with only in-frame sequences that have V and J called. A part of the clones is gone; compared with another copy, unresolved V genes explain less than half, and the rest is unexplained. From that table come the V and J calls and clone size; the DNA was used to work out D and trimming. In this sample the table shows about 110,000 clones, 80% to 90% of which occur a single time. The top ten hold 15% to 20% of the sample.

The time point label here, explained by the study, means: cycle 2 day 1 (C2D1) of nivolumab. Every trial patient had relapsed after autologous stem cell transplantation, and cohorts A, B and C differed in prior brentuximab vedotin exposure. The trial cohort was composed of about 54 patients with relapsed/refractory classical Hodgkin lymphoma, for whom complete response, partial response or progressive disease was recorded as best overall response. Trial patients were treated with single-agent nivolumab in the multi-cohort phase II CheckMate 205 trial. Best overall response was determined by an independent review committee according to the 2007 International Working Group response criteria. Trial PBMCs were collected just before the start of nivolumab (C1D1) and during therapy at cycle 2 day 1 and cycle 4 day 1. Peripheral blood was collected in 8 mL Vacutainer Cell Preparation Tubes, from which PBMCs were isolated by centrifugation and then cryopreserved.

From cysteine to phenylalanine, the CDR3 is 12 amino acids long. The only DNA kept is the CDR3, 36 bases in frame from the first base. CDR1 and CDR2 were assigned from the germline V gene (reference sequence) as SEHNR and FQNEAQ. V was cut back by 3 bases and J by 8 bases, leaving a gap of 10 bases between them. The chain is made from TRBV7-9 and TRBJ1-2, with the D gene not confidently named. The sequence was collected from a human donor with classical Hodgkin lymphoma. The starting material was peripheral blood mononuclear cells (PBMCs), obtained before the second cycle of nivolumab. The nucleotide sequence is TGTGCCAGCAGCTTGGCCGAGGGCGGCTACACCTTC. Its protein is CASSLAEGGYTF.